This is a list of T cell receptor beta chains from one sample in a study of OX40 agonist ivuxolimab in advanced cancers. This table comes from immunoSEQ multiplex PCR, and its TCRdb copy is limited to in-frame clones, with some not included. Among tens of thousands of clones listed, approximately 92% were seen once. Sequencing was performed on CD4+ or CD8+ T cells sorted from blood, taken in a trial of the OX40 agonist ivuxolimab. These receptors all come from an adult with an advanced solid tumor such as melanoma, head and neck, liver or kidney cancer. CDR3s include the opening cysteine and the closing phenylalanine or tryptophan. D genes are given only for firm matches. The size field is filled for only some rows; it gives once, few, many or a size class.

D gene | J gene | V gene | clone size | CDR3 length | CDR3 DNA | CDR3 protein
TRBD2 | TRBJ2-7 | TRBV7-9 | once | 14 | TGTGCCAGCACCAATAGCGGGACCTCCTACGAGCAGTACTTC | CASTNSGTSYEQYF
TRBD1 | TRBJ2-7 | TRBV7-8 | . | 15 | TGTGCCAGCAGACCGACAGGGGCGGCTACCTACGAGCAGTACTTC | CASRPTGAATYEQYF
. | TRBJ2-1 | TRBV11-2 | . | 12 | TGTGCCAGCAGCTTACCCTGGGATGAGCAGTTCTTC | CASSLPWDEQFF
. | TRBJ1-2 | TRBV5-1 | . | 15 | TGCGCCAGCAGCTTGGCAGGCTGGGATAACTATGGCTACACCTTC | CASSLAGWDNYGYTF
TRBD2 | TRBJ2-1 | TRBV14 | . | 15 | TGTGCCAGCAGCCAAGGTCAAGCGGGATACAATGAGCAGTTCTTC | CASSQGQAGYNEQFF
TRBD1 | TRBJ1-5 | TRBV27 | . | 16 | TGTGCCAGCAGTCCCTGGACAGGGCAGGGCAATCAGCCCCAGCATTTT | CASSPWTGQGNQPQHF
. | TRBJ2-7 | TRBV6-1 | . | 11 | TGTGCCAGCAGTGCCGCCTACGAGCAGTACTTC | CASSAAYEQYF
. | TRBJ1-4 | TRBV19 | . | 15 | TGTGCCAGTAGTACCCGGGCGAGAGGTGAGAAAGAACTGTTTTTT | CASSTRARGEKELFF
. | TRBJ1-5 | TRBV5-6 | . | 15 | TGTGCCAGCAGCTTGTTTGGCGGCGCGGGGCAGCCCCAGCATTTT | CASSLFGGAGQPQHF
. | TRBJ1-2 | TRBV28 | . | 11 | TGTGCCAGCAGGCTTAACTATGGCTACACCTTC | CASRLNYGYTF
. | TRBJ2-7 | TRBV9 | . | 14 | TGTGCCAGCAGCGTAGGTCGGGACAACTACGAGCAGTACTTC | CASSVGRDNYEQYF
. | TRBJ2-5 | TRBV28 | . | 14 | TGTGCCAGCAGTTCGCCACCAGGGGCAGAGACCCAGTACTTC | CASSSPPGAETQYF
TRBD1 | TRBJ2-5 | TRBV28 | . | 15 | TGTGCCAGCAGTACCACAGGGGGCCCCCAAGAGACCCAGTACTTC | CASSTTGGPQETQYF
. | TRBJ2-3 | TRBV13 | . | 16 | TGTGCCAGCAGCTCTAAGGGGGGGCGGAGGACAGATACGCAGTATTTT | CASSSKGGRRTDTQYF
. | TRBJ1-2 | TRBV28 | . | 12 | TGTGCCAGCAGTTTGCCAAATGGAGGCTACACCTTC | CASSLPNGGYTF
. | TRBJ2-5 | TRBV2 | . | 14 | TGTGCCAGCAGTGAGAACAGCAAACAAGAGACCCAGTACTTC | CASSENSKQETQYF
. | TRBJ2-7 | TRBV18 | . | 13 | TGTGCCAGCTCACCACAGGGTTCCTACGAGCAGTACTTC | CASSPQGSYEQYF
TRBD1 | TRBJ2-1 | TRBV11-2 | . | 17 | TGTGCCAGCAGCCTCAGAGCGACAGGGGGACCTTACAATGAGCAGTTCTTC | CASSLRATGGPYNEQFF
TRBD2 | TRBJ2-7 | TRBV7-8 | . | 14 | TGTGCCAGCAGCTTAGGGGCGGGAGTCTACGAGCAGTACTTC | CASSLGAGVYEQYF
. | TRBJ1-3 | TRBV28 | . | 12 | TGTGCCAGCAGTCTGGTCGGGGGGAGCATATATTTT | CASSLVGGSIYF
. | TRBJ1-3 | TRBV19 | . | 15 | TGTGCCAGTAGTCTCAACAGTGGCTCTGGAAACACCATATATTTT | CASSLNSGSGNTIYF
TRBD2 | TRBJ2-7 | TRBV9 | . | 15 | TGTGCCAGCAGCGAAGGGACTAGCGTGTCCTACGAGCAGTACTTC | CASSEGTSVSYEQYF
. | TRBJ2-5 | TRBV11-2 | . | 13 | TGTGCCAGCAGCCTAGGGGAACGGGAGACCCAGTACTTC | CASSLGERETQYF
TRBD2 | TRBJ2-2 | TRBV7-3 | . | 15 | TGTGCCAGCAGTTTAAGCGGGAGAGGTAGCGGGGAGCTGTTTTTT | CASSLSGRGSGELFF
. | TRBJ2-7 | TRBV4-1 | once | 15 | TGCGCCAGCAGCCAAGCTGCGCGGGCACCCTACGAGCAGTACTTC | CASSQAARAPYEQYF
TRBD1 | TRBJ2-7 | TRBV28 | . | 14 | TGTGCCAGCAAAAAGGTGGCAGGGGGCTACGAGCAGTACTTC | CASKKVAGGYEQYF
. | TRBJ1-2 | TRBV27 | . | 12 | TGTGCCAGCGGGGGGCGGGGCTATGGCTACACCTTC | CASGGRGYGYTF
. | TRBJ1-2 | TRBV28 | . | 12 | TGTGCCGCGCAATCGGGGCTATTAGGCTACACCTTC | CAAQSGLLGYTF
. | TRBJ2-6 | TRBV28 | . | 18 | TGTGCCAGCAGTCCTCGAAGCCCCGGGCGGGCTGGGGCCAACGTCCTGACTTTC | CASSPRSPGRAGANVLTF
TRBD1 | TRBJ1-4 | TRBV12-5 | . | 14 | TGTGCTAGTGGTTTGAGGGGGCAGGGGGAAAAACTGTTTTTT | CASGLRGQGEKLFF
TRBD1 | TRBJ2-7 | TRBV6-1 | . | 14 | TGTGCCAGCAGTGAAGGGGGGACAGTGTACGAGCAGTACTTC | CASSEGGTVYEQYF
. | TRBJ1-3 | TRBV18 | . | 16 | TGTGCCAGCTCACCTCTTGGACAGACCTCTGGAAACACCATATATTTT | CASSPLGQTSGNTIYF
. | TRBJ1-1 | TRBV27 | . | 16 | TGTGCCAGCAGTTTATCGATGGCAGGTCGCAACACTGAAGCTTTCTTT | CASSLSMAGRNTEAFF
. | TRBJ2-3 | TRBV7-9 | . | 14 | TGTGCCAGCAGGTTAGCCTTGAGCACAGATACGCAGTATTTT | CASRLALSTDTQYF
. | TRBJ2-5 | TRBV9 | . | 14 | TGTGCCAGCAGCGGTAGGGGCCTACAAGAGACCCAGTACTTC | CASSGRGLQETQYF
. | TRBJ2-7 | TRBV5-6 | . | 13 | TGTGCCAGCAGTCCGCCTCAGGGCTACGAGCAGTACTTC | CASSPPQGYEQYF
TRBD2 | TRBJ2-3 | TRBV5-1 | . | 21 | TGCGCCAGCAGCTTGGAACCCGGACTAGCGGGAGGTCGAGGGAGGGTTTATACGCAGTATTTT | CASSLEPGLAGGRGRVYTQYF
. | TRBJ2-7 | TRBV9 | . | 15 | TGTGCCAGCAGCGCGGGAATAGCGGCTTCCTACGAGCAGTACTTC | CASSAGIAASYEQYF
. | TRBJ2-1 | TRBV11-3 | . | 12 | TGTGCCAGCAGCTTAAGCGGGAATGAGCAGTTCTTC | CASSLSGNEQFF
. | TRBJ1-1 | TRBV21-1 | . | 16 | TGTGCCAGCAGCAAAGGTGGGGGGAGGAAGGACACTGAAGCTTTCTTT | CASSKGGGRKDTEAFF
. | TRBJ2-6 | TRBV9 | . | 16 | TGTGCCAGCAGCGTGACCCCGGACTCTGGGGCCAACGTCCTGACTTTC | CASSVTPDSGANVLTF
. | TRBJ2-7 | TRBV9 | . | 14 | TGTGCCAGCGCGAGGGGGGGCAGCTCCTACGAGCAGTACTTC | CASARGGSSYEQYF
TRBD1 | TRBJ1-5 | TRBV10-2 | . | 15 | TGCGCCAGCAGTGAGGGACAGGGGGCCGGTCAGCCCCAGCATTTT | CASSEGQGAGQPQHF
. | TRBJ1-1 | TRBV6-5 | . | 14 | TGTGCCAGCAGTTACTCTTCGGGTGGAGGGAAAGCTTTCTTT | CASSYSSGGGKAFF
TRBD2 | TRBJ2-7 | TRBV2 | . | 16 | TGTGCCATAAACGGACGGAGTAGCGGGGCCACCTACGAGCAGTACTTC | CAINGRSSGATYEQYF
TRBD1 | TRBJ2-7 | TRBV27 | . | 14 | TGTGCCAGCAGTTTAGGGGACAGGGTCCACGAGCAGTACTTC | CASSLGDRVHEQYF
. | TRBJ1-5 | TRBV28 | . | 14 | TGTGCCAGCAGTCCCCCCCGCAGGGGATTGTCCCAGCATTTT | CASSPPRRGLSQHF
. | TRBJ2-3 | TRBV28 | . | 13 | TGTGCCAGCAGTGCCCCAGACACAGATACGCAGTATTTT | CASSAPDTDTQYF
. | TRBJ2-4 | TRBV23-1 | . | 16 | TGCGCCAGCAGTCGGGGGGACAGTCTAGCCAAAAACATTCAGTACTTC | CASSRGDSLAKNIQYF
. | TRBJ2-7 | TRBV21-1 | . | 12 | TGTGCCTTCACACCCCGGTGCTACGAGCAGTACTTC | CAFTPRCYEQYF
TRBD2 | TRBJ2-1 | TRBV5-1 | few | 14 | TGCGCCAGCCTAGGCCTAGCGGATTACAATGAGCAGTTCTTC | CASLGLADYNEQFF
TRBD2 | TRBJ2-3 | TRBV28 | . | 17 | TGTGCCAGCAGTTCACTAGGGACTAGCGGGCCCACAGATACGCAGTATTTT | CASSSLGTSGPTDTQYF